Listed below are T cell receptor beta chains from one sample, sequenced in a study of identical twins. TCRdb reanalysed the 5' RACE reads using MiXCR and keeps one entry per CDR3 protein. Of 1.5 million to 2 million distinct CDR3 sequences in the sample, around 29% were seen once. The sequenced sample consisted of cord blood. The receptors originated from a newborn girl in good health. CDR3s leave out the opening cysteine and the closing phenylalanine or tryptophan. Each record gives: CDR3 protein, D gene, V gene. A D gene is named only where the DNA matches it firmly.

cdr3_aa: ASSPGSGMNEQY
d_call: TRBD2
v_call: TRBV5-4

cdr3_aa: ASSLRLVGRTDTQY
d_call: -
v_call: TRBV7-2

cdr3_aa: ATSRDHTNYEQY
d_call: -
v_call: TRBV15

cdr3_aa: ASSPRTAGYEQY
d_call: -
v_call: TRBV28

cdr3_aa: ASSFGRTFINTGELF
d_call: -
v_call: TRBV11-2

cdr3_aa: ASSQVSSGLAKNIQY
d_call: TRBD2
v_call: TRBV4-1

cdr3_aa: ASSNREANQPQH
d_call: -
v_call: TRBV28

cdr3_aa: ASSLSPGSRNQPQH
d_call: -
v_call: TRBV27

cdr3_aa: ASSLAIVTGRSEQY
d_call: -
v_call: TRBV7-9

cdr3_aa: ASSLYPGYEQY
d_call: -
v_call: TRBV27

cdr3_aa: SARGRTGGNYGYT
d_call: TRBD1
v_call: TRBV20-1

cdr3_aa: AIRRTQGAETEAF
d_call: TRBD1
v_call: TRBV10-3

cdr3_aa: ASSSLQGSNQPQH
d_call: -
v_call: TRBV6-6

cdr3_aa: ASSLAFQLRIGNEQF
d_call: -
v_call: TRBV7-9

cdr3_aa: SASGAGDYGYT
d_call: -
v_call: TRBV20-1

cdr3_aa: SALPRLAGFLNEQF
d_call: TRBD2
v_call: TRBV29-1

cdr3_aa: ASSEVGLQGAYEQY
d_call: TRBD1
v_call: TRBV6-1

cdr3_aa: ASSFMQGGYT
d_call: -
v_call: TRBV12-3/TRBV12-4

cdr3_aa: ATSGDKAYNSPLH
d_call: -
v_call: TRBV15

cdr3_aa: ASSPGSSSYEQY
d_call: -
v_call: TRBV12-3/TRBV12-4

cdr3_aa: ASSSPAGEYSNQPQH
d_call: -
v_call: TRBV7-2

cdr3_aa: ASRLLAGGLTTDTQY
d_call: TRBD2
v_call: TRBV6-5

cdr3_aa: SVDTGEKTQY
d_call: TRBD1
v_call: TRBV29-1

cdr3_aa: ASSLGVLFTEAF
d_call: -
v_call: TRBV7-2

cdr3_aa: ASSISGNTYNEQF
d_call: -
v_call: TRBV19

cdr3_aa: SARDRSGQGSGGELF
d_call: TRBD1
v_call: TRBV20-1

cdr3_aa: ASKPTGYSNQPQH
d_call: TRBD1
v_call: TRBV12-3/TRBV12-4

cdr3_aa: AIASGRETQY
d_call: TRBD2
v_call: TRBV10-3

cdr3_aa: ASSITAGRINEQF
d_call: -
v_call: TRBV19

cdr3_aa: SALGTAGNTIY
d_call: -
v_call: TRBV20-1

cdr3_aa: ASSSYPGQGYNEQF
d_call: TRBD1
v_call: TRBV11-2

cdr3_aa: ASSLVTSTDTQY
d_call: -
v_call: TRBV5-1

cdr3_aa: ASSLTRPIYNEQY
d_call: -
v_call: TRBV2

cdr3_aa: SAPQSSYEQY
d_call: -
v_call: TRBV20-1

cdr3_aa: ASSEGLAGIETQY
d_call: TRBD2
v_call: TRBV2

cdr3_aa: SASRTPDEQY
d_call: -
v_call: TRBV20-1

cdr3_aa: ASLGQRSGANVLT
d_call: -
v_call: TRBV28

cdr3_aa: ASSQMGDNYGYT
d_call: -
v_call: TRBV3-1

cdr3_aa: ASSRYRGRDEQY
d_call: TRBD1
v_call: TRBV6-6

cdr3_aa: ASSPREARANTEAF
d_call: -
v_call: TRBV12-3/TRBV12-4

cdr3_aa: ASSYTGLAGYEQY
d_call: TRBD2
v_call: TRBV6-5

cdr3_aa: SAREGGLAGYNEQF
d_call: TRBD2
v_call: TRBV20-1

cdr3_aa: ASSQDGSLAGLVQGYT
d_call: -
v_call: TRBV4-1

cdr3_aa: ASSLGQLRNTEAF
d_call: TRBD1
v_call: TRBV13

cdr3_aa: ASSQDYWTGGYNEQF
d_call: TRBD1
v_call: TRBV14

cdr3_aa: ASRTFRDRVNEQY
d_call: TRBD1
v_call: TRBV27

cdr3_aa: ASSWVEDTQY
d_call: -
v_call: TRBV12-3/TRBV12-4

cdr3_aa: ASSSQVNTGELF
d_call: -
v_call: TRBV4-1